The sequence of this TCR beta chain was determined in a study of blood T cell repertoires in COVID-19. Background on the study: The analysed material was cDNA or gDNA that came from T cells, B-cell-depleted T cells, or PBMCs.

The data were produced by immunoSEQ multiplex PCR, yet TCRdb's version contains in-frame clones alone and is incomplete. The repertoire holds about 14,000 clones, with 80% to 90% as singletons. With 0 bases clipped from V and 3 bases from J, the junction kept 4 bases outside the gene matches. The V gene's germline CDR1 is SGHDN and CDR2 FVKESK. CDR3 length: 17 residues. Sequencing used peripheral blood. The clonotype was recovered from a human donor in a cohort sampled during active COVID-19. V is TRBV14 and J is TRBJ1-6; TRBD1 agrees at 8 bases. The CDR3 bases are TGTGCCAGCAGCCAAGAGACAGGGGTACTCTATAATTCACCCCTCCACTTT. Its translation is CASSQETGVLYNSPLHF.